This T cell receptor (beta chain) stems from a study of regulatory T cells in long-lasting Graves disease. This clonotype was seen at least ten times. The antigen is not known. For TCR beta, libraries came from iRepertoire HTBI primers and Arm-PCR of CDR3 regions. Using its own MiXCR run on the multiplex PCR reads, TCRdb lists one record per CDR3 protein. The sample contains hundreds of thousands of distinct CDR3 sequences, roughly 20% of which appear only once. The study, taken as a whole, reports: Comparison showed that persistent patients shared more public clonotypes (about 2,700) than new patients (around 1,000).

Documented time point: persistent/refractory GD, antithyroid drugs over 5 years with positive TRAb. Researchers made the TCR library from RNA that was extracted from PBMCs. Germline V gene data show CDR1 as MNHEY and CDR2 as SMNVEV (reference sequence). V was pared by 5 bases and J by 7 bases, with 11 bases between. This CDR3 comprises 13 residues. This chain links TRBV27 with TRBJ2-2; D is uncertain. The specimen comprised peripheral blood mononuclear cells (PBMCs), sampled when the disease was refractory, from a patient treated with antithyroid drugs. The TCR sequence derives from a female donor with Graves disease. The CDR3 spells CASSLGNRGELFF. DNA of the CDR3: TGTGCCAGCAGTCTTGGGAATCGCGGGGAGCTGTTTTTT.